This entry lists 32 T cell receptor beta chains sequenced from one sample in a study of shared T cell receptors in the human thymus. Repertoires were generated with immunoSEQ multiplex PCR, while TCRdb's copy carries only in-frame clones and drops some. The sample shows roughly 550,000 clones, about four fifths of them seen only once. The same data also contributed to another study, on human thymus T cells.

Sample: thymocytes. The receptors were sampled from a boy under two years old with a congenital heart defect.

This clone was observed a few times. The V call is TRBV19, the J call TRBJ1-5; D remains unclear. Looked up from germline, CDR1 is LNHDA and CDR2 is SQIVND (reference sequence). CDR3 length: 14 residues. V lost 2 bases to trimming and J lost 2 bases, with 7 bases between them. The CDR3 sequence: CASSIWGGNQPQHF. CDR3 DNA: TGTGCCAGTAGTATATGGGGAGGCAATCAGCCCCAGCATTTT.

This chain connects TRBV4-1 to TRBJ1-5; D is unclear. The CDR3 length is 18 residues. V gave up 0 bases and J gave up 0 bases, with 15 bases separating them. Per the germline V gene, CDR1 is MGHRA and CDR2 is YSYEKL. The CDR3 coding sequence is TGCGCCAGCAGCCAAGATCCCCCCTACGGTCATAGCAATCAGCCCCAGCATTTT. Protein sequence: CASSQDPPYGHSNQPQHF.

This chain links TRBV11-2 with TRBJ2-5; D may be TRBD1 (7 bases). Deletions cut 1 base from V and 5 bases from J, with 17 bases between. The CDR3 has 16 residues. The germline V gene encodes CDR1 SGHAT and CDR2 FQNNGV. Here the CDR3 DNA reads TGTGCCAGCAGCTTAGGGGACAGCCGCCGGGGGGAGACCCAGTACTTC. Amino acids: CASSLGDSRRGETQYF.

The V call is TRBV12-5, the J call TRBJ2-7, with 8 bases aligning to TRBD2. Germline V gene lookup returns CDR1 LGHNT and CDR2 FRNRAP. CDR3 length: 18 amino acids. V was clipped by 3 bases and J by 0 bases; unmatched bases: 13. CDR3 DNA sequence: TGTGCTAGTGGTTTCAATGTACGGGAGGGAAAAAACTCCTACGAGCAGTACTTC. The encoded protein is CASGFNVREGKNSYEQYF.

The V and J genes are TRBV5-6 and TRBJ2-7; D call uncertain. The germline V gene encodes CDR1 SGHDT and CDR2 YYEEEE. The V and J ends lost 0 bases and 5 bases respectively, with 12 bases between them. CDR3 length: 14 amino acids. This chain's CDR3 is CASSLVRSSDEQYF. The CDR3 bases are TGTGCCAGCAGCTTGGTTAGGAGTTCGGACGAGCAGTACTTC. Complete variable domain (other parts from reference TRBV5-6 and TRBJ2-7): DAGVTQSPTHLIKTRGQQVTLRCSPKSGHDTVSWYQQALGQGPQFIFQYYEEEERQRGNFPDRFSGHQFPNYSSELNVNALLLGDSALYLCASSLVRSSDEQYFGPGTRLTVT.

The V call is TRBV5-1, the J call TRBJ2-5, with 8 bases identical to TRBD1. This CDR3 is 17 amino acids long. Losses at the gene ends were 5 bases for V and 5 bases for J; bases not matched to a gene: 17. Germline CDR1 SGHRS, CDR2 YFSETQ. CDR3 in DNA: TGCGCCAGCAGTCCCGCCGGGACAGGCGTTCTCGGGGAGACCCAGTACTTC. Translation: CASSPAGTGVLGETQYF.

This chain joins TRBV28 and TRBJ1-5; D might be TRBD1 (6 bases). The CDR3 extends over 14 amino acids. V gave up 5 bases and J gave up 3 bases, with 11 bases separating them. In germline, CDR1 is MDHEN, CDR2 SYDVKM. The CDR3 DNA follows: TGTGCCAGCAGTCGACAGGTCTACAATCAGCCCCAGCATTTT. It encodes CASSRQVYNQPQHF.

The rearrangement uses TRBV29-1 and TRBJ1-1, with D unclear. Trimming cost V 3 bases and J 1 base, with 12 bases left between them. The CDR3 totals 14 residues. Germline loops: CDR1 SQVTM, CDR2 ANQGSEA. DNA of the CDR3: TGCAGCGTTGATCCCGGGGTGGCGAACACTGAAGCTTTCTTT. It encodes CSVDPGVANTEAFF.

The chain has TRBV2 and TRBJ2-1; unclear D gene. V dropped 4 bases and J dropped 7 bases, with 5 bases sitting between them. The CDR3 totals 11 residues. CDR1 SNHLY and CDR2 FYNNEI come from the germline V gene. The DNA for the CDR3 is TGTGCCAGCAGTGGGCGGAATGAGCAGTTCTTC. Translating it yields CASSGRNEQFF.

This chain links TRBV7-9 with TRBJ2-6; the D gene is possibly TRBD1 (5 bases). The CDR3 runs to 19 residues. Per germline, CDR1 SEHNR and CDR2 FQNEAQ (reference sequence). V was trimmed by 2 bases and J by 1 base, leaving 18 bases between them. The CDR3 protein is CASSLSWGVIRSGANVLTF. The CDR3 DNA reads as TGTGCCAGCAGCTTATCTTGGGGCGTAATCAGGTCTGGGGCCAACGTCCTGACTTTC.

V usage is TRBV10-2 and J usage is TRBJ2-1; TRBD2 agrees at 7 bases. Trimming at V came to 8 bases and at J to 6 bases, leaving 10 bases not matched to a gene. Per germline, CDR1 WSHSY and CDR2 SAAADI. This CDR3 is 14 amino acids long. The CDR3 region is CASSREVAGNEQFF. CDR3 in DNA: TGCGCCAGCTCGAGGGAAGTAGCGGGCAATGAGCAGTTCTTC.

V gene TRBV4-2 combines with J gene TRBJ2-3; D not certain. The V gene lost 3 bases and the J gene lost 2 bases, with 9 bases spanning the gap. Per the germline V gene, CDR1 is LGHNA and CDR2 is YNFKEQ. The CDR3 is 14 amino acids. Here the CDR3 DNA reads TGTGCCAGCAGCCATGCAAACAACACAGATACGCAGTATTTT. Its translation: CASSHANNTDTQYF.

This clone was observed a handful of times. V gene TRBV4-3 combines with J gene TRBJ1-1; no definite D call. The length of the CDR3 is 13 residues. Between the trimmed V and J ends, which lost 4 bases and 1 base, there was a span of 7 bases. Germline loops: CDR1 LGHNA, CDR2 YSLEER. DNA of the CDR3: TGCGCCAGCAGCCCATTCAGGAACACTGAAGCTTTCTTT. Its translation: CASSPFRNTEAFF.

The rearrangement uses TRBV29-1 and TRBJ1-1; D perhaps matches TRBD1 (6 bases). The CDR3 length is 14 residues. Per the germline V gene, CDR1 is SQVTM and CDR2 is ANQGSEA. V was shortened by 6 bases and J by 1 base, with 15 bases between the two germline ends. CDR3 nucleotide sequence: TGCAGCGTGGCCAGGGGTCGGGGGAACACTGAAGCTTTCTTT. Protein: CSVARGRGNTEAFF.

The chain has TRBV19 and TRBJ1-1, with TRBD1 matching 9 bases. V was clipped by 5 bases and J by 7 bases; unmatched bases: 11. Germline CDR1 and CDR2: LNHDA and SQIVND (reference sequence). The CDR3 extends over 15 amino acids. In DNA form, the CDR3 reads TGTGCCAGTAGTCCAGTGGGGACAGGGTTTAGTGAAGCTTTCTTT. It specifies CASSPVGTGFSEAFF.

The V gene is TRBV29-1, the J gene TRBJ2-1; perhaps TRBD2 as D (7 bases). This CDR3 is built from 21 residues. V was shortened by 0 bases and J by 0 bases, with 27 bases between the two germline ends. Germline V gene data show CDR1 as SQVTM and CDR2 as ANQGSEA. In DNA, the CDR3 is TGCAGCGTTGAAGATCAGGGCGACAGTGGGGGGGGCCAAAGCTCCTACAATGAGCAGTTCTTC. This encodes CSVEDQGDSGGGQSSYNEQFF.

This clone was recorded once. The CDR3 region has the DNA TGTGCCAGCAGCTTGGCTAGCGGGTGCACAGATACGCAGTATTTT. Its translation: CASSLASGCTDTQYF. The chain combines TRBV7-2 with TRBJ2-3; TRBD2 matches 8 bases. The CDR3 covers 15 residues. The germline gives CDR1 SGHTA, CDR2 FQGNSA. Trimming took 3 bases from V and 1 from J; bases not matched to a gene: 3.

This clone has only one observation. This sequence joins TRBV10-3 and TRBJ2-1; possible D gene TRBD2, 6 bases. The V and J ends lost 5 bases and 0 bases respectively, with 17 bases between them. The V gene's germline CDR1 is ENHRY and CDR2 SYGVKD. This CDR3 spans 17 amino acids. The CDR3 sequence: CAISPLAGSSSYNEQFF. CDR3 bases: TGTGCCATCAGTCCACTTGCGGGATCCAGCTCCTACAATGAGCAGTTCTTC.

The chain combines TRBV11-2 with TRBJ1-4; no clear D gene. V was shortened by 2 bases and J by 8 bases, with 12 bases between the two germline ends. The CDR3 is 14 residues long. Germline CDR1 and CDR2: SGHAT and FQNNGV. The CDR3: CASSLWREGEKLFF. The CDR3 DNA follows: TGTGCCAGCAGCTTATGGCGGGAAGGCGAAAAACTGTTTTTT.

This chain connects TRBV11-3 to TRBJ2-7, with D possibly being TRBD2 (5 bases). The V gene's germline CDR1 is SGHNT and CDR2 YENEEA. The CDR3 is made up of 14 amino acids. Between the trimmed V and J ends, which lost 4 bases and 2 bases, there was a span of 12 bases. CDR3 sequence (DNA): TGTGCCAGCAGCTCCGTGCGGACTCCCTACGAGCAGTACTTC. It translates to CASSSVRTPYEQYF.

This chain joins TRBV6-5 and TRBJ2-7; weak D call: TRBD1 (6 bases). This CDR3 has 14 amino acids. Trimming shortened V by 6 bases and J by 6 bases, and 18 bases separated the two germline ends. The germline V gene has CDR1 MNHEY and CDR2 SVGAGI. The CDR3 DNA follows: TGTGCCAGCAGCAAACCTGACAGGTTGGCCGAGCAGTACTTC. The encoded protein is CASSKPDRLAEQYF.

This clone was observed a single time. The chain uses TRBV5-1 and TRBJ2-7; 8 bases align to TRBD1. J lost 5 bases, V lost 2 bases, and 6 bases had no gene match. The CDR3 length is 14 residues. Germline V lookup: CDR1 SGHRS, CDR2 YFSETQ. Here the CDR3 DNA reads TGCGCCAGCAGCTTTTCGGACAGGGTCCACGAGCAGTACTTC. Translating it yields CASSFSDRVHEQYF. The whole variable domain, filled in from reference TRBV5-1 and TRBJ2-7, reads KAGVTQTPRYLIKTRGQQVTLSCSPISGHRSVSWYQQTPGQGLQFLFEYFSETQRNKGNFPGRFSGRQFSNSRSEMNVSTLELGDSALYLCASSFSDRVHEQYFGPGTRLTVT.

The table lists this clone with a few counts. The genes are TRBV6-1 and TRBJ2-7; 8 bases align to TRBD1. Germline CDR1 MNHNS, CDR2 SASEGT. J was trimmed by 2 bases and V by 6 bases; bases with no gene match: 9. CDR3 size: 15 residues. The CDR3 DNA reads as TGTGCCAGCAGAGACAGGGGAAAATCCCCCTACGAGCAGTACTTC. It codes for CASRDRGKSPYEQYF.

The chain is built from TRBV28 and TRBJ2-3, with TRBD2 as a possible D gene (6 bases). V gave up 1 base and J gave up 0 bases, with 14 bases separating them. The CDR3 has 17 amino acids. Germline V gives CDR1 MDHEN, CDR2 SYDVKM. CDR3 sequence (DNA): TGTGCCAGCAGTTTATCGTGGAGGGAGTATAGCACAGATACGCAGTATTTT. It is translated as CASSLSWREYSTDTQYF.

A remark on this clone: In the same sample, other DNA sequences code for this CDR3. The V gene is TRBV6-1, the J gene TRBJ1-2; no definite D call. Germline CDR1 reads MNHNS; CDR2 reads SASEGT. V lost 9 bases and J 9 bases, leaving 17 bases between the germline ends. The CDR3 totals 12 residues. The chain's CDR3 is CASSITDRRYTF. The CDR3 DNA follows: TGTGCCAGTAGCATTACGGATAGACGCTACACCTTC.

The chain has TRBV29-1 and TRBJ2-2, with TRBD2 matching over 8 bases. Losses at the gene ends were 4 bases for V and 0 bases for J; bases not matched to a gene: 10. The CDR3 extends over 17 amino acids. Germline V gives CDR1 SQVTM, CDR2 ANQGSEA. In DNA, the CDR3 is TGCAGCGTTGGGGTTTCAACTAGCGGCTCGAACACCGGGGAGCTGTTTTTT. Translating it yields CSVGVSTSGSNTGELFF.

A word on this clone: In the same sample, other DNA sequences code for this CDR3. This chain links TRBV29-1 with TRBJ2-5; 8 bases align to TRBD1. Germline CDR1 and CDR2: SQVTM and ANQGSEA. This CDR3 comprises 12 residues. Germline trimming cut 3 bases from V and 4 bases from J; bases unmatched to any gene: 1. CDR3 region: CSVDRGRETQYF. The CDR3 DNA reads TGCAGCGTTGACAGGGGGCGAGAGACCCAGTACTTC.

V and J are TRBV4-3 and TRBJ2-1, with TRBD2 matching 12 bases. The V and J ends lost 4 bases and 9 bases, in that order; junction bases with no gene match: 10. The CDR3 spans 16 residues. Germline assignment: CDR1 LGHNA and CDR2 YSLEER. The CDR3 bases are TGCGCCAGCAGCCGAGAGACTAGCGGGAGAACGGGTGAGCAGTTCTTC. Amino acids: CASSRETSGRTGEQFF.

The V gene is TRBV5-4, the J gene TRBJ2-2; 11 bases map to TRBD2. CDR1 is SGHNT, CDR2 YYREEE, per germline (reference sequence). The CDR3 loop spans 16 amino acids. V dropped 4 bases and J dropped 2; count of bases not matched to a gene: 4. CDR3 bases: TGTGCCAGCAGCACGGGACTAGCGGTCAACACCGGGGAGCTGTTTTTT. It specifies CASSTGLAVNTGELFF.

V is TRBV10-1 and J is TRBJ2-3; D gene uncertain. The V end was cut by 5 bases, the J end by 13 bases, with 19 bases between. This CDR3 spans 13 amino acids. Germline V gene sequence: CDR1 WNHNN, CDR2 SYGVQD (reference sequence). DNA of the CDR3: TGCGCCAGCAGTACTGGTTGTGGGCAAGTTGAGTATTTT. Its protein is CASSTGCGQVEYF.

CDR3 sequence (DNA): TGTGCCAGCAGCACCCGGTCCGGGAGCTACTCTGGAAACACCATATATTTT. Translation gives CASSTRSGSYSGNTIYF. V and J are TRBV9 and TRBJ1-3; D is unclear. The V gene's germline CDR1 is SGDLS and CDR2 YYNGEE. V was clipped by 4 bases and J by 0 bases, with 17 bases between them. The CDR3 totals 17 residues.

The CDR3 region has the DNA TGTGCCAGCAGCCCGCCTGGCGGCTCCTACGAGCAGTACTTC. It codes for CASSPPGGSYEQYF. The chain couples TRBV7-9 to TRBJ2-7; D call uncertain. The CDR3 covers 14 residues. CDR1 and CDR2 from the germline V gene are SEHNR and FQNEAQ (reference sequence). Trimming removed 5 bases from V and 0 bases from J, with 11 bases in between.